Detailed here is one T cell receptor beta chain. The specificity of this receptor is unknown. No base qualities exist here, and no much larger clone lies one base off it. The record originates from a study of blood T cell repertoires in COVID-19 (dated by TCRdb to 2018 to 2021). Regarding the complete study: Samples from collaborators originated in the United States, Italy and Spain and spanned both the acute and convalescent phases of COVID-19. The prospective study material was composed of cDNA or gDNA derived from T cells, B-cell-depleted T cells, or PBMCs. The dataset comprised deeply sampled blood TCRbeta repertoires from subjects exposed to, actively infected with, or recovered from COVID-19. The repertoires were released in a freely available public database intended as a resource for research on the immune response to SARS-CoV-2. The samples were drawn from the first 160 participants of the ongoing ImmuneRACE study and from roughly 1,300 subjects provided by 6 global collaborators. Sample metadata almost always included a de-identified subject ID, COVID-19 status, age in years and sex. Where available, HLA class I and class II types were taken from metadata supplied by the sample provider and were not determined by assay-based typing. Beyond this particular receptor, the publication reports: The amount of clinical and demographic metadata varied by source and participant and was provided uncurated.

Enrolling through a virtual design, the prospective study's participants ranged in age from roughly 18 to 89 years and lived across more than 20 United States geographic areas. Cohort assignment in the prospective study relied on participant-reported clinical history from a screening survey and a study questionnaire. In the prospective study, whole blood, serum and a nasopharyngeal or oropharyngeal swab were collected from each participant by mobile phlebotomists. Participants in the prospective study had the option to provide additional blood draws and questionnaires over a roughly two-month period. Before DNA extraction, prospective study blood samples were shipped either frozen or at room temperature. CDR1 and CDR2, looked up from the germline V gene, are MDHEN and SYDVKM. The CDR3 numbers 21 residues from cysteine through phenylalanine. The kept DNA is CDR3 alone, 63 bases in frame from the first base. The germline V and J ends show losses of 5 bases and 0 bases respectively, and no gene match explains 22 bases of the junction.

The immunoSEQ Assay, a bias-controlled multiplex PCR, was used to amplify TCRbeta CDR3 regions from genomic DNA. The paper's processing steps were these. Within the assay, amplification of reference gene primers was used to estimate how many nucleated cells each sample contained. To quantify the absolute abundance of each unique TCRbeta CDR3 rearrangement, sequence reads were collapsed and filtered. Productive Simpson clonality was computed per sample as the square root of Simpson's diversity index over productive rearrangements. TCRdb holds this immuneACCESS table with in-frame rearrangements only. Some clones are missing; in checked studies, unresolved V genes explain under half, and the rest has no known cause. V and J calls and clone size are copied from that table; D and trimming were computed from the DNA. The sample table shows hundreds of thousands of clones, and approximately 88% are seen once. Clones ranked in the top ten supply 1% to 1.5% of the sample.

The sequencing input was PBMCs or T cells enriched from blood (not recorded which). The sequence was collected from a woman between 35 and 50 years old with acute COVID-19. The chain links TRBV28 with TRBJ2-7; TRBD2 aligns with 10 central bases. The CDR3 region: CASSPSRRGAGGRTVSYEQYF. The sequence in DNA is TGTGCCAGCAGTCCCTCACGCCGTGGAGCGGGAGGGCGTACCGTCTCCTACGAGCAGTACTTC.